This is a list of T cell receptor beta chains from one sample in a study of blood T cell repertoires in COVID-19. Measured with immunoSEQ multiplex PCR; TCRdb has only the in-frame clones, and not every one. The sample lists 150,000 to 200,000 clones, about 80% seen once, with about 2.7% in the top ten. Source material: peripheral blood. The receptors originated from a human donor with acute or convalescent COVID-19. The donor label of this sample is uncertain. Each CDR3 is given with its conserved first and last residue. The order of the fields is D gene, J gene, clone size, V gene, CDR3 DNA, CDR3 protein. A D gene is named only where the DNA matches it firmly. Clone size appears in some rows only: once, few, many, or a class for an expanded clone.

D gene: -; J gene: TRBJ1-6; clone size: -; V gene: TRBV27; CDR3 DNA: TGTGCCAGCAGTCCCCGTGGGGGTTTGGAGGGGTCACCCCTCCACTTT; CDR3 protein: CASSPRGGLEGSPLHF
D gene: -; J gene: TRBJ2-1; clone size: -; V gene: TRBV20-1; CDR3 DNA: TGCAGTGCTAGCCTTTACAATGAGCAGTTCTTC; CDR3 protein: CSASLYNEQFF
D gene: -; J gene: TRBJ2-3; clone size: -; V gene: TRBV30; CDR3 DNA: TGTGCCTGGGCATCGGACAGTTCGTCCACGGGTACGCAGTATTTT; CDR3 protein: CAWASDSSSTGTQYF
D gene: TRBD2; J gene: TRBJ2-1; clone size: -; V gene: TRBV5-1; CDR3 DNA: TGCGCCAGCAGCTTGACTAGCGGGACTGGTGTGGAGCAGTTCTTC; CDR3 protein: CASSLTSGTGVEQFF
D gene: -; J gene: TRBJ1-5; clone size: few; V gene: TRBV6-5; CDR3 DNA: TGTGCCAGCAGCCCAGGGCGCAATCAGCCCCAGCATTTT; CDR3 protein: CASSPGRNQPQHF
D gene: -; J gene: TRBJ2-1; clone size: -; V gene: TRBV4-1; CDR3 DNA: TGCGCCAGCAGCCAAGGGACTCCCCGGGTTGCCTCCTACAATGAGCAGTTCTTC; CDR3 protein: CASSQGTPRVASYNEQFF
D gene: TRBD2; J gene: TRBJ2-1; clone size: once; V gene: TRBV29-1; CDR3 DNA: TGCAGCGTTGAAACTAGCGGGGGGGCAGGTGAGCAGTTCTTC; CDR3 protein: CSVETSGGAGEQFF
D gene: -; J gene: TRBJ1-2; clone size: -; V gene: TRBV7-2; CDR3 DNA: TGTGCCAGCAGCCCCCGTGGAGTACAGGTCTTCGGTGGCTACACCTTC; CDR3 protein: CASSPRGVQVFGGYTF
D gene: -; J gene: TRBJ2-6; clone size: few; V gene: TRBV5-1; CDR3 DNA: TGCGCCAGCAGCCCCAGGGTCTCTGGGGCCAACGTCCTGACTTTC; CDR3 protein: CASSPRVSGANVLTF
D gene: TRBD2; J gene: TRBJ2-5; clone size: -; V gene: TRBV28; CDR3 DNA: TGTGCCAGCAGTTTACCGACTAGCGGGAGGGCCGGGGGAGAGACCCAGTACTTC; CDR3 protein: CASSLPTSGRAGGETQYF